A single sample gave rise to the 11 T cell receptor beta chains below, sequenced in a study of blood T cell repertoires in COVID-19. The assay was immunoSEQ multiplex PCR, and TCRdb's table has in-frame clones only and misses some. The data hold some 100,000 clones, with about 90% observed a single time. Sequenced: peripheral blood. The receptor source for this set is a human donor with active COVID-19. The donor label of this sample is uncertain.

V usage is TRBV3-1 (or the pseudogene TRBV3-2) and J usage is TRBJ2-2; D not resolved. This CDR3 is built from 17 residues. With 1 base removed from V and 6 bases from J, the gap between germline ends came to 18 bases. Germline CDR1 and CDR2: LGHDT and YNNKEL (reference sequence). The CDR3 loop reads CASSQGFILVRAGELFF. As DNA, the CDR3 is TGTGCCAGCAGCCAAGGTTTTATCTTGGTTCGGGCCGGGGAGCTGTTTTTT.

The rearrangement uses TRBV19 and TRBJ1-5, with D tentatively TRBD1 (5 bases). The CDR3 spans 17 residues. Trimming shortened V by 4 bases and J by 0 bases, and 16 bases separated the two germline ends. The germline V gene has CDR1 LNHDA and CDR2 SQIVND (reference sequence). CDR3 sequence reads: CASSSGTSTSSNQPQHF. The CDR3 DNA is TGTGCCAGTAGTAGCGGGACGAGCACGAGTAGCAATCAGCCCCAGCATTTT.

This chain uses TRBV6-5 with TRBJ1-6, with TRBD1 matching 7 bases. The CDR3 has 15 residues. Germline CDR1 is MNHEY and CDR2 is SVGAGI. Trimming took 9 bases from V and 1 from J; bases not matched to a gene: 6. CDR3 in DNA: TGTGCCAGTAACGGACAGGCGTCCTATAATTCACCCCTCCACTTT. Translation: CASNGQASYNSPLHF.

V and J are TRBV27 and TRBJ1-6; no reliable D call. The CDR3 is made up of 16 amino acids. V lost 0 bases to trimming and J lost 14 bases, with 20 bases between them. Germline V gives CDR1 MNHEY, CDR2 SMNVEV (reference sequence). The CDR3 reads CASSLSGGPPGFTLHF. The CDR3 region has the DNA TGTGCCAGCAGTTTATCGGGAGGACCCCCGGGTTTCACCCTCCACTTT.

The V and J genes are TRBV9 and TRBJ2-1, with 7 bases fitting TRBD1. Germline values: CDR1 SGDLS, CDR2 YYNGEE. CDR3 length: 12 residues. Trimming at V came to 7 bases and at J to 7 bases, leaving 5 bases not matched to a gene. CDR3 sequence (DNA): TGTGCCAGCGACAGGGTGGGGAATGAGCAGTTCTTC. Translation: CASDRVGNEQFF.

This clone has more than one count but fewer than ten. This chain connects TRBV7-2 to TRBJ1-5, with D tentatively TRBD1 (5 bases). Germline V gene sequence: CDR1 SGHTA, CDR2 FQGNSA. V dropped 5 bases and J dropped 0 bases, with 14 bases sitting between them. The CDR3 sequence is 16 residues long. CDR3 nucleotides: TGTGCCAGCAGCCTCGGGGGGACCGATAGCAATCAGCCCCAGCATTTT. This gives the protein CASSLGGTDSNQPQHF.

The chain is built from TRBV2 and TRBJ2-5; D is perhaps TRBD2 (7 bases). Germline CDR1 is SNHLY and CDR2 is FYNNEI. The CDR3 spans 14 residues. V gave up 8 bases and J gave up 1 base, with 14 bases separating them. CDR3 in amino acids: CASYGGLGQETQYF. CDR3 sequence (DNA): TGTGCCAGCTACGGGGGGCTGGGCCAAGAGACCCAGTACTTC.

The rearrangement uses TRBV11-3 and TRBJ2-3, with 9 bases fitting TRBD2. Germline V gene sequence: CDR1 SGHNT, CDR2 YENEEA. This CDR3 is built from 16 residues. J lost 3 bases, V lost 1 base, and 5 bases had no gene match. Written as DNA, the CDR3 is TGTGCCAGCAGCTTAGCCCCTAGCGGGGTGACAGATACGCAGTATTTT. It yields the protein CASSLAPSGVTDTQYF.

This chain connects TRBV5-1 to TRBJ2-6; tentatively, D is TRBD1 (7 bases). Germline V gene data show CDR1 as SGHRS and CDR2 as YFSETQ. This CDR3 has 15 residues. V was cut by 3 bases and J by 3 bases, with 10 bases left in between. The CDR3: CASSWRGLGANVLTF. CDR3 in DNA: TGCGCCAGCAGCTGGAGGGGGCTTGGGGCCAACGTCCTGACTTTC.

The chain couples TRBV5-1 to TRBJ2-1, with 9 bases identical to TRBD1. CDR1 is SGHRS and CDR2 is YFSETQ in the germline V gene. V lost 5 bases and J lost 4; bases outside the gene matches: 7. CDR3 length equals 15 residues. Here the CDR3 reads CASRGDREVYNEQFF. The CDR3 DNA reads as TGCGCCAGCAGGGGGGACAGGGAAGTTTACAATGAGCAGTTCTTC.

In its sample, this clone was seen once. The chain recombines TRBV12-5 with TRBJ1-6, with 7 bases fitting TRBD1. The J segment lost 12 bases and the V segment lost 0 bases, leaving 11 bases of the junction unmatched. There are 16 residues in the CDR3. CDR1 and CDR2 (germline): LGHNT, FRNRAP. CDR3 DNA: TGTGCTAGTGGTTTGGTACCCGGAAGGAGGGGGCAACCCCTCCACTTT. The encoded protein is CASGLVPGRRGQPLHF.